Below are 20 T cell receptor beta chains sequenced from a single sample in a study of shared clonotypes between healthy human individuals. The data were produced by immunoSEQ multiplex PCR, yet TCRdb's version contains in-frame clones alone and is incomplete. There are millions of clones in the sample; approximately 95% occur only once, and 0.13% lies in the top ten. The sequenced sample consisted of naive CD4+ T cells sorted from blood. As to subset: CD45RA+ positively selected. These receptors came from a man younger than 35 in good health.

The V gene is TRBV19, the J gene TRBJ1-5; D is unclear. CDR1 is LNHDA, CDR2 SQIVND, per germline (reference sequence). V lost 1 base, J lost 2 bases, and 6 bases lay in between. CDR3 length equals 14 residues. In DNA, the CDR3 is TGTGCCAGTAGTATAGGAGCCCGCAATCAGCCCCAGCATTTT. This translates into CASSIGARNQPQHF.

On this clone: Distinct nucleotide sequences in the sample also encode this CDR3. The genes are TRBV7-3 and TRBJ2-5, with D unresolved. The CDR3 is made up of 13 amino acids. Deletions cut 2 bases from V and 2 bases from J, with 6 bases between. The germline V gene encodes CDR1 SGHTA and CDR2 FQGTGA. In DNA form, the CDR3 reads TGTGCCAGCAGCTTAGATCGTCAAGAGACCCAGTACTTC. Amino acids: CASSLDRQETQYF. The entire variable domain, with the rest obtained from reference TRBV7-3 and TRBJ2-5, is as follows: GAGVSQTPSNKVTEKGKYVELRCDPISGHTALYWYRQSLGQGPEFLIYFQGTGAADDSGLPNDRFFAVRPEGSVSTLKIQRTERGDSAVYLCASSLDRQETQYFGPGTRLLVL.

In nucleotides, the CDR3 is TGCGCCAGCAGCCCGAGGGCTAGCGGAAACACCGGGGAGCTGTTTTTT. This encodes CASSPRASGNTGELFF. The genes are TRBV5-1 and TRBJ2-2; 7 bases line up with TRBD2. This CDR3 spans 16 amino acids. V lost 4 bases, J lost 2 bases, and 8 bases stayed unmatched. CDR1 and CDR2 (germline): SGHRS, YFSETQ.

The V and J genes are TRBV4-3 and TRBJ2-1; no firm D call. The CDR3 is 14 residues long. Germline lookup yields CDR1 LGHNA and CDR2 YSLEER. Trimming left V 0 bases short and J 6 bases short, with 9 bases between. CDR3 region: CASSQDMRLNEQFF. The CDR3 DNA reads TGCGCCAGCAGCCAAGACATGCGCCTCAATGAGCAGTTCTTC.

This sequence joins TRBV19 and TRBJ1-2; no reliable D call. The CDR3 runs 16 residues. The germline gives CDR1 LNHDA, CDR2 SQIVND (reference sequence). Trimming pared 7 bases from V and 1 base from J, leaving 19 bases between. CDR3 sequence: CASTPAGGMVNYGYTF. The CDR3 coding sequence is TGTGCCAGTACCCCCGCTGGAGGGATGGTTAACTATGGCTACACCTTC.

The chain has TRBV19 and TRBJ2-7; D unclear. The CDR3 consists of 13 residues. Trimming removed 5 bases at V and 2 bases at J, with 10 bases between. Germline V gene data show CDR1 as LNHDA and CDR2 as SQIVND (reference sequence). This CDR3 is CASSPGRPYEQYF. The CDR3 coding sequence is TGTGCCAGTAGTCCGGGCAGACCCTACGAGCAGTACTTC.

The gene calls are TRBV10-1 and TRBJ1-1; 8 nucleotides line up with TRBD1. In germline, CDR1 is WNHNN, CDR2 SYGVQD (reference sequence). The V segment lost 0 bases and the J segment 1 base; nucleotides outside the gene matches: 4. This CDR3 is 16 amino acids long. The CDR3 DNA follows: TGCGCCAGCAGTGAGTCACGGACAGGGTGGAACACTGAAGCTTTCTTT. Protein sequence: CASSESRTGWNTEAFF.

The rearrangement links TRBV19 to TRBJ2-3; 10 nucleotides agree with TRBD2. In germline, CDR1 is LNHDA, CDR2 SQIVND (reference sequence). The CDR3 is 15 amino acids. V shed 6 bases, J shed 6 bases, and the junction held 9 bases outside the gene matches. CDR3 bases: TGTGCCAGTAGCACTAGCGGGACGGGGCCGGATACGCAGTATTTT. It specifies CASSTSGTGPDTQYF. The full variable domain, its missing parts supplied by reference TRBV19 and TRBJ2-3, is DGGITQSPKYLFRKEGQNVTLSCEQNLNHDAMYWYRQDPGQGLRLIYYSQIVNDFQKGDIAEGYSVSREKKESFPLTVTSAQKNPTAFYLCASSTSGTGPDTQYFGPGTRLTVL.

The gene calls are TRBV2 and TRBJ1-5; maybe TRBD1 (5 bases). From germline, CDR1 is SNHLY and CDR2 FYNNEI. Trimming cost V 6 bases and J 4 bases, with 13 bases left between them. This CDR3 has 14 amino acids. As DNA, the CDR3 is TGTGCCAGCAGCTGGGACCTAAAGAATCAGCCCCAGCATTTT. Residues: CASSWDLKNQPQHF.

Turning to this clone: Other DNA sequences in the same sample also yield this CDR3. The rearrangement joins TRBV18 to TRBJ1-4; D gene unclear. CDR1 and CDR2 from the germline V gene are KGHSH and LQKENI. Trimming removed 6 bases from V and 7 bases from J, with 12 bases in between. This CDR3 is built from 13 residues. The CDR3 DNA reads as TGTGCCAGCTCCCCCGGGAACGGTGAAAAACTGTTTTTT. It codes for CASSPGNGEKLFF.

The gene calls are TRBV29-1 and TRBJ2-3, with a possible D match to TRBD2 (5 bases). Per germline, CDR1 SQVTM and CDR2 ANQGSEA. The CDR3 spans 16 residues. Trimming removed 0 bases at V and 0 bases at J, with 13 bases between. The CDR3 loop is CSVEDRGSTSTDTQYF. Written as DNA, the CDR3 is TGCAGCGTTGAAGATCGAGGGTCCACTAGCACAGATACGCAGTATTTT.

A word on this clone: In the same sample, other DNA sequences code for this CDR3. This chain uses TRBV5-1 with TRBJ2-7; 9 positions match TRBD1. This CDR3 has 15 residues. V gave up 0 bases and J gave up 2 bases; unmatched junction bases: 3. The germline CDR1 and CDR2 sequences are SGHRS and YFSETQ. This chain's CDR3 is CASSLAGTGPYEQYF. The CDR3 DNA sequence: TGCGCCAGCAGCTTGGCCGGGACAGGGCCCTACGAGCAGTACTTC.

The chain joins TRBV25-1 to TRBJ2-3, with 9 bases that match TRBD2. Per the germline V gene, CDR1 is MGHDK and CDR2 is SYGVNS. This CDR3 is 18 amino acids long. Trimming at V came to 2 bases and at J to 0 bases, leaving 9 bases not matched to a gene. The CDR3 protein is CASSEQISGSVSTDTQYF. The DNA for the CDR3 is TGTGCCAGCAGTGAACAGATTAGCGGGAGCGTTAGCACAGATACGCAGTATTTT.

The chain employs TRBV30 and TRBJ2-7; 10 bases fit TRBD2. The CDR3 totals 14 residues. V was pared by 0 bases and J by 5 bases, with 4 bases of the junction left unmatched. The germline CDR1 and CDR2 sequences are GTSNPN and SVGIG (reference sequence). The CDR3 is CAWSVGLAGDEQYF. The CDR3, as DNA: TGTGCCTGGAGTGTAGGGCTAGCGGGGGACGAGCAGTACTTC.

CDR3 sequence (DNA): TGTGCCAGCAAGATCGGACTAGCGGACAATGAGCAGTTCTTC. Protein sequence: CASKIGLADNEQFF. The chain couples TRBV6-5 to TRBJ2-1; the match to TRBD2 covers 10 bases. The CDR3 has 14 amino acids. Unmatched junction bases numbered 5, after V lost 7 bases and J lost 5 bases. The germline V gene has CDR1 MNHEY and CDR2 SVGAGI.

The chain uses TRBV7-9 and TRBJ2-7; the match to TRBD2 covers 7 bases. The germline V gene encodes CDR1 SEHNR and CDR2 FQNEAQ (reference sequence). V lost 5 bases to trimming and J lost 0 bases; unmatched junction nucleotides: 7. The CDR3 is 15 residues long. The CDR3 DNA sequence: TGTGCCAGCAGCCCCGCGTCGGGGGGCTCCTACGAGCAGTACTTC. Translation gives CASSPASGGSYEQYF. The full variable domain, with the rest looked up from reference TRBV7-9 and TRBJ2-7, is DTGVSQNPRHKITKRGQNVTFRCDPISEHNRLYWYRQTLGQGPEFLTYFQNEAQLEKSRLLSDRFSAERPKGSFSTLEIQRTEQGDSAMYLCASSPASGGSYEQYFGPGTRLTVT.

To note about this clone: The sample carries other DNA sequences with the same CDR3. This chain joins TRBV7-2 and TRBJ1-3; D call uncertain. V gave up 5 bases and J gave up 0 bases, with 5 bases separating them. CDR3 size: 13 residues. Per germline, CDR1 SGHTA and CDR2 FQGNSA. CDR3 coding DNA: TGTGCCAGCAGCCGGAGCTCTGGAAACACCATATATTTT. Translation: CASSRSSGNTIYF. The full variable domain, rest sourced from reference TRBV7-2 and TRBJ1-3, is GAGVSQSPSNKVTEKGKDVELRCDPISGHTALYWYRQSLGQGLEFLIYFQGNSAPDKSGLPSDRFSAERTGGSVSTLTIQRTQQEDSAVYLCASSRSSGNTIYFGEGSWLTVV.

This chain joins TRBV19 and TRBJ2-7; D is unclear. Trimming stripped 2 bases from V and 2 bases from J, with 10 bases between. Per the germline V gene, CDR1 is LNHDA and CDR2 is SQIVND (reference sequence). The length of the CDR3 is 14 residues. CDR3 in amino acids: CASSIWQAPYEQYF. The CDR3 DNA follows: TGTGCCAGTAGTATATGGCAGGCCCCCTACGAGCAGTACTTC.

CDR3 sequence reads: CASSIQQGGTEAFF. In DNA form, the CDR3 reads TGTGCCAGTAGTATTCAACAGGGAGGAACTGAAGCTTTCTTT. The chain links TRBV19 to TRBJ1-1, with a weak D call TRBD1 (6 bases). The CDR3 runs to 14 residues. The germline V gene encodes CDR1 LNHDA and CDR2 SQIVND (reference sequence). V was trimmed by 3 bases and J by 5 bases, leaving 13 bases between them.

This chain connects TRBV9 to TRBJ2-3; D ambiguous. Germline CDR1 is SGDLS and CDR2 is YYNGEE. Deletions cut 3 bases from V and 3 bases from J, with 11 bases between. This CDR3 spans 14 amino acids. The CDR3 region is CASSGRQETDTQYF. The CDR3 bases are TGTGCCAGCAGCGGGCGGCAGGAAACAGATACGCAGTATTTT.